This passage covers 5 T cell receptor beta chains from one sample sequenced in a study of T cells after yellow fever vaccination. MiXCR was run by TCRdb on the 5' RACE reads, yielding one entry per CDR3 protein. This table has roughly 30,000 distinct CDR3 sequences, roughly a tenth appearing once. Specimen: PBMCs, either bulk or a sorted T-cell subset (CD4+, CD8+, memory, or dextramer-sorted; not recorded which), collected about 2 weeks after the first yellow fever vaccination. The receptor set was obtained from a man younger than 35 who received the YFV17D yellow fever vaccine.

This clonotype was found many times. The chain couples TRBV6-4 to TRBJ2-3; 11 bases fit TRBD2. The germline V gene encodes CDR1 MRHNA and CDR2 SNTAGT. Trimming removed 4 bases from V and 3 bases from J; junction bases left unmatched: 3. This CDR3 is 15 amino acids long. CDR3 in amino acids: CASSVSGGATDTQYF. DNA of the CDR3: TGTGCCAGCAGTGTTAGCGGGGGGGCGACAGATACGCAGTATTTT.

This clonotype was seen many times. The chain combines TRBV6-1 with TRBJ2-3; D remains ambiguous. Germline loops: CDR1 MNHNS, CDR2 SASEGT. V lost 4 bases and J 1 base, leaving 12 bases between the germline ends. The CDR3 consists of 15 residues. CDR3 loop: CASSAGQYGTDTQYF. CDR3 coding DNA: TGTGCCAGCAGTGCAGGTCAATATGGCACAGATACGCAGTATTTT.

This clonotype was detected ten times or more. The V call is TRBV5-1, the J call TRBJ2-7; D might be TRBD1 (5 bases). There are 14 residues in the CDR3. Trimming shortened V by 4 bases and J by 3 bases, and 14 bases separated the two germline ends. The V gene's germline CDR1 is SGHRS and CDR2 YFSETQ. CDR3 sequence (DNA): TGCGCCAGCAGCGGGGTGGGGCAGCACTACGAGCAGTACTTC. Its translation: CASSGVGQHYEQYF.

Points on this clonotype: A much larger clone differs by one base, so this may be a read error. CDR3 sequence (DNA): TGTGCCAGCAGTCCGGGATTCCACTACGAGCAGTACTTC. This gives the protein CASSPGFHYEQYF. The rearrangement links TRBV6-1 to TRBJ2-7; D is possibly TRBD2 (5 bases). Looked up from germline, CDR1 is MNHNS and CDR2 is SASEGT. V dropped 5 bases and J dropped 3 bases, with 11 bases sitting between them. This CDR3 has 13 amino acids.

Details on this clonotype: This could be a read error, since a much larger clone is one nucleotide away. This chain uses TRBV10-3 with TRBJ2-6; 11 nucleotides match TRBD1. CDR1 and CDR2 from the germline V gene are ENHRY and SYGVKD. The CDR3 runs to 18 residues. J gave up 0 bases and V 7 bases, and 8 bases lay outside the gene matches. The CDR3 DNA sequence: TGTGCCATCACGGGGACAGGGGGTTCCGCCTCTGGGGCCAACGTCCTGACTTTC. Its protein product is CAITGTGGSASGANVLTF.